The clone carrying this TCR beta chain was picked up many times. This sample stems from a study of T cell repertoires in cytomegalovirus infection. V lost 4 bases to trimming and J lost 7 bases, with 7 bases between them. The CDR3 loop spans 11 amino acids. Looked up from germline, CDR1 is SGHTA and CDR2 is FQGNSA. A single record per CDR3 protein comes from TCRdb applying MiXCR to the reads. Of 510,000 or so distinct CDR3 sequences listed, 26% are singletons. This receptor was identified in a human donor in good health (CMV status not recorded). Some clones in this sample may be carry-over from other donors' samples. The chain has TRBV7-2 and TRBJ2-5; D not resolved. The specimen sequenced was PBMCs. CDR3: CASSSPATQYF. In nucleotides, the CDR3 is TGTGCCAGCAGCTCCCCTGCGACCCAGTACTTC. The full variable domain, its missing parts supplied by reference TRBV7-2 and TRBJ2-5, is GAGVSQSPSNKVTEKGKDVELRCDPISGHTALYWYRQSLGQGLEFLIYFQGNSAPDKSGLPSDRFSAERTGGSVSTLTIQRTQQEDSAVYLCASSSPATQYFGPGTRLLVL.